This T cell receptor beta chain was recovered during a study of blood T cell repertoires in COVID-19. Study details: Sample material is recorded as cDNA or gDNA derived from T cells, B-cell-depleted T cells, or PBMCs.

Clones were read by immunoSEQ multiplex PCR, and TCRdb kept only the in-frame ones, dropping some. The sample holds about 190,000 clones, approximately 90% seen once. The CDR3 contains 13 residues. Trimming shortened V by 2 bases and J by 8 bases, and 12 bases separated the two germline ends. Per the germline V gene, CDR1 is MNHEY and CDR2 is SVGAGI. This TCR was sampled from a woman aged 40-49 years who had recovered from COVID-19. The sequencing sample was made of peripheral blood. The chain employs TRBV6-5 and TRBJ1-2; D call uncertain. The CDR3 reads CASSYGVFGGYTF. In DNA, the CDR3 is TGTGCCAGCAGTTACGGAGTTTTTGGAGGCTACACCTTC.